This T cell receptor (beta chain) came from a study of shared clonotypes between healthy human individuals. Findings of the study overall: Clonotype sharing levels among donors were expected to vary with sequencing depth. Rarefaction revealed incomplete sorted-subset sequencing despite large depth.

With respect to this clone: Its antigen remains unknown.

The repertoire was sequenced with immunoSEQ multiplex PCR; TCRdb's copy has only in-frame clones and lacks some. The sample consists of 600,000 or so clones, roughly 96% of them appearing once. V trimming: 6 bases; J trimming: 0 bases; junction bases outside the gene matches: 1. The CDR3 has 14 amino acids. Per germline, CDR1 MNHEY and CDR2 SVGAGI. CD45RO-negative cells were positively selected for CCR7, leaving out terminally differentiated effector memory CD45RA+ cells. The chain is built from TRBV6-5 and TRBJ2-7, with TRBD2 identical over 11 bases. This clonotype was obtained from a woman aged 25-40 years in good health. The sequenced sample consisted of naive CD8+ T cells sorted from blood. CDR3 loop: CASSTSGSSYEQYF. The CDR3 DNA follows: TGTGCCAGCAGCACTAGCGGGAGCTCCTACGAGCAGTACTTC.